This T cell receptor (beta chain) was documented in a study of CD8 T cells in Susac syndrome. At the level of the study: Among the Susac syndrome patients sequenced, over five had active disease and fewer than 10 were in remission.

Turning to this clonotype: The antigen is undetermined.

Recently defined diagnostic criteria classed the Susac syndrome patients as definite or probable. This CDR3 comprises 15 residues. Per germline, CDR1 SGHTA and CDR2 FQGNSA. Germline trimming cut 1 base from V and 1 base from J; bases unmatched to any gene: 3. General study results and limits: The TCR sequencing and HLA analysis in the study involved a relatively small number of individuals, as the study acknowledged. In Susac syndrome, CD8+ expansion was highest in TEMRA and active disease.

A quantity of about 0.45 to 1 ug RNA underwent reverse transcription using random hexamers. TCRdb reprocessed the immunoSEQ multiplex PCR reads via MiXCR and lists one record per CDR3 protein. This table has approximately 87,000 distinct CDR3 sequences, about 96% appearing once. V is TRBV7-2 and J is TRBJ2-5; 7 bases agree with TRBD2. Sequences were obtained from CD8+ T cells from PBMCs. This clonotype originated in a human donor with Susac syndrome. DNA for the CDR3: TGTGCCAGCAGCTTAGGGGGGGGTCCCCAAGAGACCCAGTACTTC. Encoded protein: CASSLGGGPQETQYF. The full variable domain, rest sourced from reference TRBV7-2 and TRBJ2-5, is GAGVSQSPSNKVTEKGKDVELRCDPISGHTALYWYRQSLGQGLEFLIYFQGNSAPDKSGLPSDRFSAERTGGSVSTLTIQRTQQEDSAVYLCASSLGGGPQETQYFGPGTRLLVL.